What follows describes a single T cell receptor beta chain. Its antigen remains unidentified. This specimen belongs to a study of shared clonotypes between healthy human individuals. Findings and limits, study-wide: It was anticipated that sequencing depth would influence how many clonotypes donors shared. Few donors restricted represented genetic and exposure-history diversity.

Deep-level settings were used for running the assay. TCRdb keeps only in-frame clones here, not all; method: immunoSEQ multiplex PCR. The sample shows about 490,000 clones, around 80% of them seen only once. This CDR3 contains 15 residues. Germline CDR1 SGHTA, CDR2 FQGNSA. The V end lost 5 bases, the J end lost 2 bases, and 13 bases lay between the germline ends. The sequenced material came from PBMCs. The chain combines TRBV7-2 with TRBJ1-5; no reliable D call. The TCR originated in a woman aged 40 to 49 in good health. Some clones in this sample may be carry-over from other donors' samples. The chain's CDR3 is CASSPQGVGNQPQHF. DNA for the CDR3: TGTGCCAGCAGCCCCCAAGGAGTTGGCAATCAGCCCCAGCATTTT.